The clone carrying this T cell receptor beta chain came up many times. It was RNA transcripts that yielded the amplified TCR beta CDR3 regions. The TCR CDR3 first-round RT-PCR relied on the HTBI primer set. TCRdb called the multiplex PCR reads again in MiXCR, with one record for every CDR3 protein. There are roughly 280,000 distinct CDR3 sequences in the sample; approximately 17% occur only once, and just over 55% lies in the top ten. This CDR3 is built from 12 residues. Losses at the gene ends were 2 bases for V and 9 bases for J; bases not matched to a gene: 7. Germline CDR1 reads DFQATT; CDR2 reads SNEGSKA (reference sequence). Any patient presenting with uncontrolled infection, other autoimmune disease, pregnancy or lactation was left out. Clinical symptoms, serum thyroxine, TRAb, thyroid ultrasound and orbital computed tomography established diagnosis. These data come from a study of T cells in Graves' hyperthyroidism and ophthalmopathy. Study information: Peripheral blood was drawn at first diagnosis, prior to all treatment.

The chain is built from TRBV20-1 and TRBJ2-7; 7 bases align to TRBD2. This clonotype originated in a woman aged 55-75 years with Graves' ophthalmopathy. The sample consisted of blood. The CDR3 sequence is CSARSTAGMQYF. The CDR3 bases are TGCAGTGCTAGATCAACAGCGGGAATGCAGTACTTC.